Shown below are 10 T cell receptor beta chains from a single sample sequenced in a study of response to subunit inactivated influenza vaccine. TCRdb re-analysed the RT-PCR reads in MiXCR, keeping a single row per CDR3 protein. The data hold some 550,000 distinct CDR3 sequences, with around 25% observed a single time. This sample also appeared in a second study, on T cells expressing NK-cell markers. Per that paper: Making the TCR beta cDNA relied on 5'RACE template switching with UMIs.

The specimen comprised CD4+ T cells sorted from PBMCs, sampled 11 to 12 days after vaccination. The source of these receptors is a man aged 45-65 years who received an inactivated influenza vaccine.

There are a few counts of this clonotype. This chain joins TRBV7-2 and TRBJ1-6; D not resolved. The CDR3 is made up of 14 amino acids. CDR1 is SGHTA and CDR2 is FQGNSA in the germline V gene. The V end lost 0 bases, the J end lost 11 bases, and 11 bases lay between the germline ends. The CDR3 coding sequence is TGTGCCAGCAGCTTAGCGGTCGGGATCCCACCCCTCCACTTT. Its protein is CASSLAVGIPPLHF.

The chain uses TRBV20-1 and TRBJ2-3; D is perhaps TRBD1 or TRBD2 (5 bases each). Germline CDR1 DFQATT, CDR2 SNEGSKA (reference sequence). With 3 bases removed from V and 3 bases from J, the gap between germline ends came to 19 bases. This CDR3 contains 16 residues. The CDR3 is CSASGARFGGTDTQYF. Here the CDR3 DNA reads TGCAGTGCTAGTGGGGCCCGATTTGGAGGAACAGATACGCAGTATTTT.

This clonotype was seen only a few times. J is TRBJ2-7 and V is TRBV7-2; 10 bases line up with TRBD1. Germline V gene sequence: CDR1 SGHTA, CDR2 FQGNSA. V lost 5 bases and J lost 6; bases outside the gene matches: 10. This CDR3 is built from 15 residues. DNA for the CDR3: TGTGCCAGCAGCACCCGGGGACAGGGGCCGAGCGAGCAGTACTTC. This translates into CASSTRGQGPSEQYF.

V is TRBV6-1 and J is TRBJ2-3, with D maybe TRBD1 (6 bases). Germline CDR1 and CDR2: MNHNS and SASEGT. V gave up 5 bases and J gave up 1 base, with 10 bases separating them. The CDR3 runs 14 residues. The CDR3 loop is CASSRSGGTDTQYF. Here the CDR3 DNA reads TGTGCCAGCAGTCGTTCAGGGGGCACAGATACGCAGTATTTT.

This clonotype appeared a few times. In nucleotides, the CDR3 is TGTGCCAGCAGCATTAAGGGGGGCGCGAGGAACACTGAAGCTTTCTTT. Translation gives CASSIKGGARNTEAFF. The rearrangement links TRBV11-1 to TRBJ1-1; D is possibly TRBD1 (6 bases). Germline loops: CDR1 SGHAT, CDR2 FQDESV (reference sequence). CDR3 length: 16 amino acids. V was shortened by 5 bases and J by 1 base, with 17 bases between the two germline ends. Using reference TRBV11-1 and TRBJ1-1 for the parts outside the CDR3, the full variable domain is EAEVAQSPRYKITEKSQAVAFWCDPISGHATLYWYRQILGQGPELLVQFQDESVVDDSQLPKDRFSAERLKGVDSTLKIQPAELGDSAMYLCASSIKGGARNTEAFFGQGTRLTVV.

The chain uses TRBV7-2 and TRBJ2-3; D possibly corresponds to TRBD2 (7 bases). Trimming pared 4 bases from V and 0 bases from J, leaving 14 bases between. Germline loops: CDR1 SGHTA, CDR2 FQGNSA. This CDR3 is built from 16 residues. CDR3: CASSSLAGASTDTQYF. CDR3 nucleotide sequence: TGTGCCAGCAGCTCCTTGGCGGGGGCGAGCACAGATACGCAGTATTTT.

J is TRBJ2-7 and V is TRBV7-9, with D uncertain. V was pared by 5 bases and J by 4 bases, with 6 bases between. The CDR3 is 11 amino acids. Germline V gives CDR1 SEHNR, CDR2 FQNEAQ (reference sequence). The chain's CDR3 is CASSTGYEQYF. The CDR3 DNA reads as TGTGCCAGCAGCACTGGTTACGAGCAGTACTTC.

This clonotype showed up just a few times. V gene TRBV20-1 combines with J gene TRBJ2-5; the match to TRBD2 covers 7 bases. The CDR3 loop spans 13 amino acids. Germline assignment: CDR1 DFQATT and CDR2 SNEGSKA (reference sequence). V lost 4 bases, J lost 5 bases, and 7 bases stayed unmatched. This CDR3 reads CSATGGETETQYF. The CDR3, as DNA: TGCAGTGCTACGGGGGGAGAGACGGAGACCCAGTACTTC.

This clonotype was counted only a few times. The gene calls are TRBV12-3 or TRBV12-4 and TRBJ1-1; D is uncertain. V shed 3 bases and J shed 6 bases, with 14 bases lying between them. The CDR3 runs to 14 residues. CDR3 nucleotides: TGTGCCAGCAGTTTCGCGGGAAGAGGACCTGAAGCTTTCTTT. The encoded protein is CASSFAGRGPEAFF.

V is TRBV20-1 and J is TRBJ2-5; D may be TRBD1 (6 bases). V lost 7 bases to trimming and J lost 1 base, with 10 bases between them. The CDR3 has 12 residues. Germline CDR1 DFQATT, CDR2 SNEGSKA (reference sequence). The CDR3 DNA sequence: TGCAGTGGAGGCAGGGGCCAAGAGACCCAGTACTTC. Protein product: CSGGRGQETQYF.